This passage covers 8 T cell receptor beta chains from one sample sequenced in a study of control samples from healthy donors and cancer patients. Repertoires were generated with immunoSEQ multiplex PCR, while TCRdb's copy carries only in-frame clones and drops some. The sample records tens of thousands of clones, around 94% being singletons. The sequenced material came from blood. The receptors here all came from a woman aged 18-29 years in good health.

The chain uses TRBV28 and TRBJ2-2; D is unclear. The CDR3 totals 11 residues. Trimming shortened V by 6 bases and J by 7 bases, and 6 bases separated the two germline ends. Per germline, CDR1 MDHEN and CDR2 SYDVKM. This CDR3 is CASRAVGELFF. CDR3 DNA sequence: TGTGCCAGCAGAGCTGTCGGGGAGCTGTTTTTT. The full variable domain, rest sourced from reference TRBV28 and TRBJ2-2, is DVKVTQSSRYLVKRTGEKVFLECVQDMDHENMFWYRQDPGLGLRLIYFSYDVKMKEKGDIPEGYSVSREKKERFSLILESASTNQTSMYLCASRAVGELFFGEGSRLTVL.

The chain uses TRBV6-5 and TRBJ1-6, with D uncertain. CDR1 is MNHEY, CDR2 SVGAGI, per germline. The CDR3 has 15 amino acids. Between the trimmed V and J ends, which lost 0 bases and 5 bases, there was a span of 8 bases. The CDR3 nucleotides read TGTGCCAGCAGTTACTCGTGGACGGATAATTCACCCCTCCACTTT. Its translation is CASSYSWTDNSPLHF.

The rearrangement links TRBV20-1 to TRBJ1-2; 8 nucleotides line up with TRBD1. This CDR3 has 11 amino acids. Germline V CDR1 and CDR2: DFQATT, SNEGSKA (reference sequence). The CDR3 here is CTAGTGYGYTF. CDR3 sequence (DNA): TGCACAGCCGGGACAGGCTATGGCTACACCTTC.

V is TRBV6-5 and J is TRBJ2-1; D possibly corresponds to TRBD2 (5 bases). V was trimmed by 7 bases and J by 1 base, leaving 14 bases between them. This CDR3 comprises 15 residues. From germline, CDR1 is MNHEY and CDR2 SVGAGI. The CDR3 region has the DNA TGTGCCAGCACTCGTGCCCCGGGGTCCTACAATGAGCAGTTCTTC. The encoded protein is CASTRAPGSYNEQFF.

The rearrangement joins TRBV7-8 to TRBJ1-4, with D unclear. This CDR3 is 16 amino acids long. V dropped 5 bases and J dropped 2 bases, with 15 bases sitting between them. Per germline, CDR1 SGHVS and CDR2 FQNEAQ. The CDR3 loop is CASSTGVGGTNEKLFF. For the CDR3, the DNA is TGTGCCAGCAGCACCGGGGTTGGCGGGACTAATGAAAAACTGTTTTTT.

The chain employs TRBV6-2 or TRBV6-3 and TRBJ2-1; TRBD1 aligns across 7 bases. Germline-derived CDR1 and CDR2 are MNHEY and SVGEGT. The CDR3 length is 14 residues. J gave up 3 bases and V 6 bases, and 5 bases lay outside the gene matches. The CDR3 nucleotides read TGTGCCAGCAGCAAGGGACAGAGCTACAATGAGCAGTTCTTC. Its protein is CASSKGQSYNEQFF.

This sequence joins TRBV18 and TRBJ1-5; TRBD1 might be the D (5 bases). This CDR3 is built from 15 residues. Trimming cost V 5 bases and J 2 bases, with 13 bases left between them. CDR1 KGHSH and CDR2 LQKENI come from the germline V gene. The CDR3 region is CASSLGEVGNQPQHF. The CDR3 bases are TGTGCCAGCTCATTGGGGGAGGTGGGCAATCAGCCCCAGCATTTT.

The CDR3 spells CASSTNGGHEAYEQYF. The CDR3 nucleotides are TGTGCCAGCAGCACCAACGGTGGGCACGAGGCCTACGAGCAGTACTTC. The chain uses TRBV9 and TRBJ2-7; D remains ambiguous. The V end was cut by 4 bases, the J end by 2 bases, with 19 bases between. Germline assignment: CDR1 SGDLS and CDR2 YYNGEE. The CDR3 totals 16 residues.